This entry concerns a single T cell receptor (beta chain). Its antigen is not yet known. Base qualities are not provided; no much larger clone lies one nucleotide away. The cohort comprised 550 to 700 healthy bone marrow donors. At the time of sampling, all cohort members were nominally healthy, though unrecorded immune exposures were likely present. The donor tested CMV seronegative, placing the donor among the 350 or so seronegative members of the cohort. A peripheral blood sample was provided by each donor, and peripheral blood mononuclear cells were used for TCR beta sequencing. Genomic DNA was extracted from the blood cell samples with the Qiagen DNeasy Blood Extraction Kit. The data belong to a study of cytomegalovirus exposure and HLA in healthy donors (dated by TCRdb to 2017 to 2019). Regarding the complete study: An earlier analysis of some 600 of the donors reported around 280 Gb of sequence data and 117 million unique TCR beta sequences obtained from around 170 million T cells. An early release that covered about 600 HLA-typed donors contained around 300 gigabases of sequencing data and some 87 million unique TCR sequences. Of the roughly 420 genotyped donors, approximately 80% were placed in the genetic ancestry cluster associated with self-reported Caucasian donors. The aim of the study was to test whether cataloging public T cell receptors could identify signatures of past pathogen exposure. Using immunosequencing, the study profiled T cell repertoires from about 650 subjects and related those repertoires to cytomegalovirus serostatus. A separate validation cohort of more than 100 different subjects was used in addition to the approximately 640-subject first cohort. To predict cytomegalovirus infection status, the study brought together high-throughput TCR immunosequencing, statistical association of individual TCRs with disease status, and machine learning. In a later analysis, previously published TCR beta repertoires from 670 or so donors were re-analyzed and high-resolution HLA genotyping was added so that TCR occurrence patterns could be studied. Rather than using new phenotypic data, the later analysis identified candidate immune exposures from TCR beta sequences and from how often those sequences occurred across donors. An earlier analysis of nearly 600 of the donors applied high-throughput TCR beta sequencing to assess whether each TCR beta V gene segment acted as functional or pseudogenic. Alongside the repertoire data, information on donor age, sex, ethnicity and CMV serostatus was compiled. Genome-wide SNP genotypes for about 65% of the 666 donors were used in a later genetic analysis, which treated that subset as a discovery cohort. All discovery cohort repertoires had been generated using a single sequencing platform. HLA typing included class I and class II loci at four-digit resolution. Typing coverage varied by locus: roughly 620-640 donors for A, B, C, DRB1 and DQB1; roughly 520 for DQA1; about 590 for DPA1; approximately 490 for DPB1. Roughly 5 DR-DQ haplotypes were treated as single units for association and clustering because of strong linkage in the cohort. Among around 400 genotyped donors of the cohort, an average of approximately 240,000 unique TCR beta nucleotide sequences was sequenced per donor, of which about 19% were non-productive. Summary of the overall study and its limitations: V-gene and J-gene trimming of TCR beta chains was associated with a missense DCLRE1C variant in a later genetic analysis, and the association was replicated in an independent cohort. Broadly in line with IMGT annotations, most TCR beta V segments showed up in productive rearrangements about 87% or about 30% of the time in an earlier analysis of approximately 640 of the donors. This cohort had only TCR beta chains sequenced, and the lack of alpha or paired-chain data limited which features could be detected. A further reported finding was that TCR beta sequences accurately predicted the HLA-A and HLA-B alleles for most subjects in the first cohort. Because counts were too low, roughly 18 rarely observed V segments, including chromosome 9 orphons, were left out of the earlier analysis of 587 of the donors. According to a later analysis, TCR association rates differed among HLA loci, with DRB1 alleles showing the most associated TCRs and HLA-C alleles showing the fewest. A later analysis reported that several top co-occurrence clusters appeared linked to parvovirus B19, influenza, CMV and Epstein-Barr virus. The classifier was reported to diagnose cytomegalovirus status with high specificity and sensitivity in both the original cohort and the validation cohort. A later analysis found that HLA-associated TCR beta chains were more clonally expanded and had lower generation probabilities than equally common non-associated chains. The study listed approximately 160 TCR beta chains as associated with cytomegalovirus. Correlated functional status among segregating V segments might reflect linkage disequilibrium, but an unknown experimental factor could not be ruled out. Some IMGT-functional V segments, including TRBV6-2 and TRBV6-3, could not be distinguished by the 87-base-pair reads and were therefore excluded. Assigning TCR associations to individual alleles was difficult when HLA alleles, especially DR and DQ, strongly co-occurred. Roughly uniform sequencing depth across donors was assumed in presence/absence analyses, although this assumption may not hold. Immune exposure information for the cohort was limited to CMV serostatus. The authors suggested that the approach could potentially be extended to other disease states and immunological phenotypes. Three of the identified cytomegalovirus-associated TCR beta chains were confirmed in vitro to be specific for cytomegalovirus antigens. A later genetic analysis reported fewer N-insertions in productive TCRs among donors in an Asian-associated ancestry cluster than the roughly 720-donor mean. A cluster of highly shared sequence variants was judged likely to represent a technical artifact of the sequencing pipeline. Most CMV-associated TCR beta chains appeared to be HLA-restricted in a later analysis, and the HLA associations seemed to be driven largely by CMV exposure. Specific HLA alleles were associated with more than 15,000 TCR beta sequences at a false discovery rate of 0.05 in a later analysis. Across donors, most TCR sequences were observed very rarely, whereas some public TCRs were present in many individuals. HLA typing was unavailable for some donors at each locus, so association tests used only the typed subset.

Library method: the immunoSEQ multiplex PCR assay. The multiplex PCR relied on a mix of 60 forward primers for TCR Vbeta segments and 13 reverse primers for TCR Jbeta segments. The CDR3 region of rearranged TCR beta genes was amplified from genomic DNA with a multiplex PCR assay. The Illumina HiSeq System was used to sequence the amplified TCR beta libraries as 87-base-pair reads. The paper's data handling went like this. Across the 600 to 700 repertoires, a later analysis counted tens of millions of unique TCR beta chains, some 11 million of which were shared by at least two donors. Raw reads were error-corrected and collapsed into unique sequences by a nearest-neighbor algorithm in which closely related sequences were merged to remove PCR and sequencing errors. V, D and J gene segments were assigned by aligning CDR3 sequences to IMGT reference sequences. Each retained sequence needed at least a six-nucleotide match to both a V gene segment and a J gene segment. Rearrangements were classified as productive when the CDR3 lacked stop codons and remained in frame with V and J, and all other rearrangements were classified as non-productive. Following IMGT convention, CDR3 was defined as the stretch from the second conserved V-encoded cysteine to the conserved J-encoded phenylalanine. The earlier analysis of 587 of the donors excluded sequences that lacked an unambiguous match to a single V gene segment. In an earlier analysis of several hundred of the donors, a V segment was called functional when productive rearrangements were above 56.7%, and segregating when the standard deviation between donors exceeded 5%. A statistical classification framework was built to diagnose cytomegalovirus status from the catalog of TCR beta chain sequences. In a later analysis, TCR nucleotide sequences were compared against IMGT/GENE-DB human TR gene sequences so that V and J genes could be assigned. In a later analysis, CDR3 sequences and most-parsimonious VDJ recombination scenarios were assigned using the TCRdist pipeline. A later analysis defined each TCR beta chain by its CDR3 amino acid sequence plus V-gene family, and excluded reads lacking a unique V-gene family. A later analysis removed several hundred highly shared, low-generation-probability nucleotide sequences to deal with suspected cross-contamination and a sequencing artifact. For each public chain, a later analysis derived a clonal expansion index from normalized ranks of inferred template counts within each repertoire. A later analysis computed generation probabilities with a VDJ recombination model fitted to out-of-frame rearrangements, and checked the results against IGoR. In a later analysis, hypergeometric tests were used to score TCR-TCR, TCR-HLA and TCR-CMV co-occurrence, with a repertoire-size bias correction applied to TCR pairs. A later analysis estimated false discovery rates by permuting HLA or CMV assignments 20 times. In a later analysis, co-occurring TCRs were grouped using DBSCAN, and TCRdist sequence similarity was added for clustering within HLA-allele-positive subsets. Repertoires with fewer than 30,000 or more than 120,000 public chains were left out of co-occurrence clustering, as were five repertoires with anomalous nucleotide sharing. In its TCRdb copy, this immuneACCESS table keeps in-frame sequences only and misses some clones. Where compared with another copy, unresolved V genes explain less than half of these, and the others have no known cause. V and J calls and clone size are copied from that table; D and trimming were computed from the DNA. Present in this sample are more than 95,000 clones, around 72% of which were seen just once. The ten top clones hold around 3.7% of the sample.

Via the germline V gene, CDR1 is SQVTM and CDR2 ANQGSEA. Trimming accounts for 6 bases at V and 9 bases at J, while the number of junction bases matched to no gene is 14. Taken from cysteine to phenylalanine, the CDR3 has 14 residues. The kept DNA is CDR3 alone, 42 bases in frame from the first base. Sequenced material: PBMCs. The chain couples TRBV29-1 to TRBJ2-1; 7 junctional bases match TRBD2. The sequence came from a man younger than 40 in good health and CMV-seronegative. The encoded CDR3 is CSVANGAGGGEQFF. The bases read TGCAGCGTCGCGAACGGTGCTGGGGGGGGTGAGCAGTTCTTC.